Each of the 6 T cell receptor beta chains below was sequenced from the same sample in a study of T cell responses to AZD1222 COVID-19 vaccine. Clones were sequenced by immunoSEQ multiplex PCR, and TCRdb holds only the in-frame ones, with some missing. The sample yields approximately 120,000 clones, approximately 90% seen once. The input for sequencing was peripheral blood, taken on day 0 of AZD1222 vaccination. These receptor sequences come from an adult in good health.

The genes are TRBV19 and TRBJ1-2; D remains unclear. Trimming cost V 5 bases and J 2 bases, with 15 bases left between them. This CDR3 is 15 amino acids long. Germline values: CDR1 LNHDA, CDR2 SQIVND (reference sequence). CDR3 coding DNA: TGTGCCAGTAGTCCCCGTGTGGCCAACAACTATGGCTACACCTTC. Protein: CASSPRVANNYGYTF. The whole variable domain, remainder taken from reference TRBV19 and TRBJ1-2, is DGGITQSPKYLFRKEGQNVTLSCEQNLNHDAMYWYRQDPGQGLRLIYYSQIVNDFQKGDIAEGYSVSREKKESFPLTVTSAQKNPTAFYLCASSPRVANNYGYTFGSGTRLTVV.

V and J are TRBV11-2 and TRBJ1-4, with D possibly TRBD1 on 5 matching bases. The V and J ends lost 1 base and 9 bases respectively, with 9 bases between them. In germline, CDR1 is SGHAT, CDR2 FQNNGV. The CDR3 loop spans 13 amino acids. DNA for the CDR3: TGTGCCAGCAGCTTAGGCGTGGACAAAAAACTGTTTTTT. It encodes CASSLGVDKKLFF.

V usage is TRBV4-3 and J usage is TRBJ2-2, with TRBD1 identical over 7 bases. The CDR3 loop spans 16 amino acids. V was pared by 0 bases and J by 0 bases, with 1 base of the junction left unmatched. Germline CDR1 and CDR2: LGHNA and YSLEER. Here the CDR3 DNA reads TGCGCCAGCAGCCAAGAAGACAGGGCGAACACCGGGGAGCTGTTTTTT. It yields the protein CASSQEDRANTGELFF.

A single count supports this clone. The J gene is TRBJ2-6, the V gene TRBV30; D remains unclear. This CDR3 comprises 14 residues. The germline V gene has CDR1 GTSNPN and CDR2 SVGIG (reference sequence). The CDR3 is CGSLRNSGANVLTF. The DNA for the CDR3 is TGTGGTAGTTTAAGAAACTCTGGGGCCAACGTCCTGACTTTC.

The J gene is TRBJ2-7, the V gene TRBV6-2 or TRBV6-3; tentative D call: TRBD1 (5 bases). Germline V lookup: CDR1 MNHEY, CDR2 SVGEGT. The CDR3 sequence is 14 residues long. The V end lost 2 bases, the J end lost 5 bases, and 13 bases lay between the germline ends. As DNA, the CDR3 is TGTGCCAGCAGTTACCCCGATGGGGCCCACGAGCAGTACTTC. It encodes CASSYPDGAHEQYF.

This clone was recorded a few times. This chain uses TRBV6-5 with TRBJ1-6, with D unresolved. V was cut by 0 bases and J by 3 bases, with 9 bases left in between. The CDR3 consists of 16 residues. From germline, CDR1 is MNHEY and CDR2 SVGAGI. CDR3 sequence (DNA): TGTGCCAGCAGTTACTCACAGCCACTCTATAATTCACCCCTCCACTTT. It specifies CASSYSQPLYNSPLHF.